This T cell receptor (beta chain) emerged from a study of cytomegalovirus exposure and HLA in healthy donors. Study-wide findings and caveats: Many donors shared some public TCRs, even though most TCR sequences were rare. When analyzed later, the rates of TCR association showed variation by HLA locus, with DRB1 the most and HLA-C the fewest.

Germline values: CDR1 SGHRS, CDR2 YFSETQ. The V gene lost 0 bases and the J gene lost 0 bases, with 6 bases spanning the gap. This CDR3 is 14 amino acids long. In its sample, this clone was seen a few times. Its specificity is unknown. Both 60 Vbeta primers and 13 Jbeta primers went into the PCR. The data were produced by immunoSEQ multiplex PCR, yet TCRdb's version contains in-frame clones alone and is incomplete. Counted here are around 75,000 clones, about 80% occurring once; the ten biggest clones make up more than 3%. This clonotype originated in a young man in good health and CMV-seronegative. Sequenced input: PBMCs. The chain has TRBV5-1 and TRBJ1-1; D gene uncertain. The CDR3 region has the DNA TGCGCCAGCAGCTTGGACGGTATGAACACTGAAGCTTTCTTT. This sequence encodes CASSLDGMNTEAFF.